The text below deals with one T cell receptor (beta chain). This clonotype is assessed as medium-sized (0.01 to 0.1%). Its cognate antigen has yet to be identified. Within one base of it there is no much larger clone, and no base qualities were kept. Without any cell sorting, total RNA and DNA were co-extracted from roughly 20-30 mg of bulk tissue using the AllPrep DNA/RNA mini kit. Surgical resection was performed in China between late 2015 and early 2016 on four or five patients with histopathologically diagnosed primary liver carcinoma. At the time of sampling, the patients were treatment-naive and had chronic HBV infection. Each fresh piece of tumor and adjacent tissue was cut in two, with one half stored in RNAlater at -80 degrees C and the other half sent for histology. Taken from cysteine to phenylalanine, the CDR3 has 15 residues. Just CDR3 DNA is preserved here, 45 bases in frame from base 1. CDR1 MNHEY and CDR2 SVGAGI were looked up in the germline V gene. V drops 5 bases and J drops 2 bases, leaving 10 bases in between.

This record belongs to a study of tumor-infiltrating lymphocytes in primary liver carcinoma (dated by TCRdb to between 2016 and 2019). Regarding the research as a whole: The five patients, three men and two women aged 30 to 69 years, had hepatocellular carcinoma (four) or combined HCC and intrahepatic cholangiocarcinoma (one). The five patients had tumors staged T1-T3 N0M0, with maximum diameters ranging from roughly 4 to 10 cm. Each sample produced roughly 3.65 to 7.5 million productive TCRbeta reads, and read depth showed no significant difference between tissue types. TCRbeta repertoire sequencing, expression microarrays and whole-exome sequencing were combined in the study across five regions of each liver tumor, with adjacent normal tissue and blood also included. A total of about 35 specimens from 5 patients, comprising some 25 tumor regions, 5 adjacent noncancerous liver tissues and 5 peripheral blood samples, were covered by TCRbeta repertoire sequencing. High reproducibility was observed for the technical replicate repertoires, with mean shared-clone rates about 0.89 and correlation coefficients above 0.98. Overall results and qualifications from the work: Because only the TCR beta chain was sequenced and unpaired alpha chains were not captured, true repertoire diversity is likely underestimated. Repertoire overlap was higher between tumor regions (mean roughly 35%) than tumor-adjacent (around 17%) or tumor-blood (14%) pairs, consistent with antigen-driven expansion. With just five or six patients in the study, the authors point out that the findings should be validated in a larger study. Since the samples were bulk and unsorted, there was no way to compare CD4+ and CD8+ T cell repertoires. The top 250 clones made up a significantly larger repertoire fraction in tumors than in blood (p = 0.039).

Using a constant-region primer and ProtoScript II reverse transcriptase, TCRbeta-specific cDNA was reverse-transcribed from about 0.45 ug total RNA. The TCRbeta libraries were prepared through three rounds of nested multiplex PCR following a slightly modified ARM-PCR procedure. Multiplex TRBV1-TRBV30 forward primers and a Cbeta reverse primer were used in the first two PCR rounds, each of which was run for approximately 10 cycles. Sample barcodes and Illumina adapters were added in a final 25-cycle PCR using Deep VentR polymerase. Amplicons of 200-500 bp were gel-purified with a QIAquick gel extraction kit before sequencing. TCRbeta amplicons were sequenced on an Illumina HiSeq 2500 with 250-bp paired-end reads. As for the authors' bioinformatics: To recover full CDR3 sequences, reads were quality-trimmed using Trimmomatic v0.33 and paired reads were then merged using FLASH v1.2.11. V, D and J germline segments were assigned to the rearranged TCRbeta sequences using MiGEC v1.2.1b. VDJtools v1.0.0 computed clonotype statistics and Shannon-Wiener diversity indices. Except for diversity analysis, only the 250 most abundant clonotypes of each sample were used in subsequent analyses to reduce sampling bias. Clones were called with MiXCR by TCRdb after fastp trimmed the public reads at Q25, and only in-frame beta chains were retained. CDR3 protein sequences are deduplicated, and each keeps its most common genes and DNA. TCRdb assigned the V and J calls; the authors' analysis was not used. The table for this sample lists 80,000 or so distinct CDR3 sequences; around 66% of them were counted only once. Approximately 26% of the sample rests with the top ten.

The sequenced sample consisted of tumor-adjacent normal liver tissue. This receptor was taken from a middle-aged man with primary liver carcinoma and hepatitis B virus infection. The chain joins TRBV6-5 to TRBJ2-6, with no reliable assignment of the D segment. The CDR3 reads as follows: CASSPDLPGANVLTF. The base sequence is TGTGCCAGCAGTCCCGACCTTCCTGGGGCCAACGTCCTGACTTTC.